What follows are 8 T cell receptor beta chains derived from one specimen sequenced in a study of OX40 agonist ivuxolimab in advanced cancers. This table comes from immunoSEQ multiplex PCR, and its TCRdb copy is limited to in-frame clones, with some not included. The repertoire consists of tens of thousands of clones, with roughly nine tenths occurring once and the leading ten covering approximately 15%. Material: CD4+ or CD8+ T cells sorted from blood, obtained in a trial of the OX40 agonist ivuxolimab. The receptors originated from an adult with an advanced solid tumor such as melanoma, head and neck, liver or kidney cancer.

V gene TRBV5-4 combines with J gene TRBJ2-1; no clear D. Germline values: CDR1 SGHNT, CDR2 YYREEE (reference sequence). V was cut by 4 bases and J by 5 bases, with 10 bases left in between. The CDR3 extends over 13 amino acids. CDR3 in DNA: TGTGCCAGCAGCCAAATGCGGAACAATGAGCAGTTCTTC. As protein: CASSQMRNNEQFF.

The count of this clone is one. The chain uses TRBV9 and TRBJ1-3; a possible D gene is TRBD1 (5 bases). The germline gives CDR1 SGDLS, CDR2 YYNGEE. The CDR3 is 14 residues long. V was shortened by 2 bases and J by 4 bases, with 10 bases between the two germline ends. In nucleotides, the CDR3 is TGTGCCAGCAGCGTGGGGGGTCCCGGAAACACCATATATTTT. Protein sequence: CASSVGGPGNTIYF.

This chain links TRBV7-9 with TRBJ2-7, with a possible D match to TRBD2 (6 bases). Trimming shortened V by 1 base and J by 1 base, and 14 bases separated the two germline ends. CDR3 length: 16 residues. Germline assignment: CDR1 SEHNR and CDR2 FQNEAQ (reference sequence). The CDR3 is CASSLVGASVSYEQYF. CDR3 sequence (DNA): TGTGCCAGCAGCTTAGTAGGGGCTAGCGTTTCCTACGAGCAGTACTTC.

V and J are TRBV19 and TRBJ2-1, with 10 nucleotides matching TRBD2. The V gene end was trimmed by 5 bases and the J gene end by 2 bases; junction bases not matched to a gene: 3. Germline V lookup: CDR1 LNHDA, CDR2 SQIVND (reference sequence). The CDR3 consists of 15 residues. CDR3 region: CASSPSGSPYNEQFF. CDR3 DNA sequence: TGTGCCAGTAGTCCTAGCGGGAGTCCCTACAATGAGCAGTTCTTC.

The chain uses TRBV7-9 and TRBJ2-5; 8 bases match TRBD2. The CDR3 length is 15 residues. V was pared by 6 bases and J by 5 bases, with 11 bases of the junction left unmatched. The V gene's germline CDR1 is SEHNR and CDR2 FQNEAQ (reference sequence). The CDR3 DNA reads as TGTGCCAGCAGTCCAAGCGGGAGTGAAGGGGAGACCCAGTACTTC. Amino acids: CASSPSGSEGETQYF.

The chain is built from TRBV27 and TRBJ1-5, with a tentative D call TRBD1 (6 bases). V was pared by 4 bases and J by 2 bases, with 12 bases between. CDR3 length: 15 amino acids. Germline V gene data show CDR1 as MNHEY and CDR2 as SMNVEV (reference sequence). The CDR3 coding sequence is TGTGCCAGCAGTTGGGACAAATTGGGCAATCAGCCCCAGCATTTT. It specifies CASSWDKLGNQPQHF.

This sequence joins TRBV19 and TRBJ1-4; D not resolved. V lost 4 bases and J 8 bases, leaving 17 bases between the germline ends. The germline V gene encodes CDR1 LNHDA and CDR2 SQIVND (reference sequence). This CDR3 has 15 residues. DNA for the CDR3: TGTGCCAGTAGTACTCTCCGAAGGGCGGGGGAAAAACTGTTTTTT. Translating it yields CASSTLRRAGEKLFF.

This sequence joins TRBV11-2 and TRBJ2-3; 11 nucleotides line up with TRBD2. Germline-derived CDR1 and CDR2 are SGHAT and FQNNGV. The V segment lost 4 bases and the J segment 6 bases; nucleotides outside the gene matches: 6. This CDR3 has 15 amino acids. CDR3 amino acids: CASSWTSGSGDTQYF. In DNA, the CDR3 is TGTGCCAGCAGCTGGACTAGCGGGTCGGGGGATACGCAGTATTTT.